This T cell receptor beta chain was sequenced in a study of cytomegalovirus exposure and HLA in healthy donors. Across the whole study: Falling in the Caucasian-associated ancestry cluster were roughly 80% of a few hundred genotyped donors. Study-level results: At a 0.05 false discovery rate, a later analysis found 16,951 TCR beta sequences to be associated with HLA alleles. Likely technical artifact: a cluster of highly shared sequence variants.

The study ran its PCR with 60 Vbeta and 13 Jbeta primers. The method was immunoSEQ multiplex PCR; TCRdb's version includes in-frame clones alone and lacks a portion of them. The sample holds about 150,000 clones, 73% seen once. Donors were ostensibly healthy at sampling, although undocumented immune exposures were probable. Trimming removed 1 base at V and 1 base at J, with 10 bases between. The germline gives CDR1 SGHDN, CDR2 FVKESK. The CDR3 has 15 amino acids. This clone appeared a single time. Its antigen is currently unknown. The specimen was PBMCs. The rearrangement uses TRBV14 and TRBJ1-1; D is perhaps TRBD1 (6 bases). The sequence was obtained from a woman aged 18 to 35 in good health and CMV-seronegative. DNA for the CDR3: TGTGCCAGCAGCCAAGCATGGACAGCGAACACTGAAGCTTTCTTT. It yields the protein CASSQAWTANTEAFF. The whole variable domain, remainder taken from reference TRBV14 and TRBJ1-1, is EAGVTQFPSHSVIEKGQTVTLRCDPISGHDNLYWYRRVMGKEIKFLLHFVKESKQDESGMPNNRFLAERTGGTYSTLKVQPAELEDSGVYFCASSQAWTANTEAFFGQGTRLTVV.